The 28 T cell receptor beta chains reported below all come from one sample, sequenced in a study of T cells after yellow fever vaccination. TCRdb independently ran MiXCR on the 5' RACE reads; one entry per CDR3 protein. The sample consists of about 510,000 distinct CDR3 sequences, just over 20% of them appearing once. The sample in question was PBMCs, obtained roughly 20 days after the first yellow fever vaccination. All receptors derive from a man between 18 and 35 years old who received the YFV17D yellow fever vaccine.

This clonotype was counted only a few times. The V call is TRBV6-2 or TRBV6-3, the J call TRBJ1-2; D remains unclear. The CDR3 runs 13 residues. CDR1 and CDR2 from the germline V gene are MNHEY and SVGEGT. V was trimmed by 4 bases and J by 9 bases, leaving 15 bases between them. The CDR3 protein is CASSSMTPLRYTF. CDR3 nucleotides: TGTGCCAGCAGTTCGATGACGCCTTTGCGCTACACCTTC.

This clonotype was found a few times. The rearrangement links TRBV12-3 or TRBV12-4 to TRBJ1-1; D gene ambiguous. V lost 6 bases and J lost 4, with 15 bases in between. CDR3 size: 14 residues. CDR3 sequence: CASRRRVVTTEAFF. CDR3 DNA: TGTGCCAGCAGGAGAAGGGTGGTCACCACTGAAGCTTTCTTT.

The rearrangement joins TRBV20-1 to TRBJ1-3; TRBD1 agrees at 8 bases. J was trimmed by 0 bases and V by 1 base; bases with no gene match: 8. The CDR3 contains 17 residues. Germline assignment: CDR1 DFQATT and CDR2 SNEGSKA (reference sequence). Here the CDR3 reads CSARGARGQTSGNTIYF. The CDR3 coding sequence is TGCAGTGCTAGAGGGGCCAGGGGGCAAACCTCTGGAAACACCATATATTTT.

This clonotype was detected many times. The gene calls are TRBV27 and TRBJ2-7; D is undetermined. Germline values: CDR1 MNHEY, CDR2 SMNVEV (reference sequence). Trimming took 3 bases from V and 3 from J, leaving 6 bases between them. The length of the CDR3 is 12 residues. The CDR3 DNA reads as TGTGCCAGCAGTTTGACGGACTACGAGCAGTACGTC. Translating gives CASSLTDYEQYV.

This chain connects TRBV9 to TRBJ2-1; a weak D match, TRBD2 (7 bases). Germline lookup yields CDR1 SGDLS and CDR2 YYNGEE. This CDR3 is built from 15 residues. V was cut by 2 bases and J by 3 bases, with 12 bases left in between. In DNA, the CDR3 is TGTGCCAGCAGCGTGGAGGGGGGGGGCTACAATGAGCAGTTCTTC. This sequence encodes CASSVEGGGYNEQFF. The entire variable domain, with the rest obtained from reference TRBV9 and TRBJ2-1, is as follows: DSGVTQTPKHLITATGQRVTLRCSPRSGDLSVYWYQQSLDQGLQFLIQYYNGEERAKGNILERFSAQQFPDLHSELNLSSLELGDSALYFCASSVEGGGYNEQFFGPGTRLTVL.

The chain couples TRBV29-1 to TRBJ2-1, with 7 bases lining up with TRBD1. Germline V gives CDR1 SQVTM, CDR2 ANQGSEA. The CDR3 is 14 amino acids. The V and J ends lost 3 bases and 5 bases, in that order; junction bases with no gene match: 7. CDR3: CSVDSTGVNNEQFF. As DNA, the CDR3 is TGCAGCGTTGACTCAACAGGGGTTAACAATGAGCAGTTCTTC.

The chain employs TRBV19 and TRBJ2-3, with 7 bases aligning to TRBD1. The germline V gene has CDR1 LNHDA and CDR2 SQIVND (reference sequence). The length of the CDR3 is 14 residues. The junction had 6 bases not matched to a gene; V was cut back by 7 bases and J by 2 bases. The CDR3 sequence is CASTGDRATDTQYF. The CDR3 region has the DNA TGTGCCAGTACGGGCGACAGGGCCACAGATACGCAGTATTTT.

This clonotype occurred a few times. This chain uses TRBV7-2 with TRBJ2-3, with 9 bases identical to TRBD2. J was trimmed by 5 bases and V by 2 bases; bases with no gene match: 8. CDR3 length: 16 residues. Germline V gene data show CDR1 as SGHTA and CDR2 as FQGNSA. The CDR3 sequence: CASSLSRGGAKDTQYF. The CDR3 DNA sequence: TGTGCCAGCAGCTTATCCCGCGGGGGGGCAAAAGATACGCAGTATTTT.

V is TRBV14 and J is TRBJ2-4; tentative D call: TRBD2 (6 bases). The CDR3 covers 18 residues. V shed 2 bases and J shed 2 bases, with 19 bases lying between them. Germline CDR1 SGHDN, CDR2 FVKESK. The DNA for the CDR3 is TGTGCCAGCAGCCAACAGTATATGGAGGGGCTTTCCAAAAACATTCAGTACTTC. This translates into CASSQQYMEGLSKNIQYF.

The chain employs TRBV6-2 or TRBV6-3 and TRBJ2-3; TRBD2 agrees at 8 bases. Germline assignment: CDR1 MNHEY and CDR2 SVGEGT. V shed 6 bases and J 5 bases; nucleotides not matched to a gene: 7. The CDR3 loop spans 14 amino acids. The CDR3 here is CASRAGGHGDTQYF. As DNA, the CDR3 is TGTGCCAGCAGGGCGGGGGGCCATGGAGATACGCAGTATTTT.

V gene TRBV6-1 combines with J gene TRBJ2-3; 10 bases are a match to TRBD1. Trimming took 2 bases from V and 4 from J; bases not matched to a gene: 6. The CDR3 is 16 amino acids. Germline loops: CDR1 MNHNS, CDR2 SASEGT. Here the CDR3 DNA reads TGTGCCAGCAGTGAAATTGGGACAGGGGTTTCAGATACGCAGTATTTT. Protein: CASSEIGTGVSDTQYF.

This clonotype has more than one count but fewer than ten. The CDR3 loop is CAIKAGSGELFF. The CDR3 DNA follows: TGTGCCATAAAAGCAGGTAGCGGGGAGCTGTTTTTT. The V call is TRBV2, the J call TRBJ2-2; no clear D. CDR1 and CDR2 (germline): SNHLY, FYNNEI. This CDR3 has 12 amino acids. V was shortened by 10 bases and J by 7 bases, with 13 bases between the two germline ends.

The CDR3 is CASSQVGQRFYEQYF. The CDR3 nucleotides are TGCGCCAGCAGCCAAGTGGGGCAGAGGTTCTACGAGCAGTACTTC. This rearrangement joins TRBV4-1 to TRBJ2-7, with D possibly matching TRBD1 (5 bases). V lost 1 base to trimming and J lost 3 bases, with 13 bases between them. This CDR3 spans 15 amino acids. The germline V gene encodes CDR1 MGHRA and CDR2 YSYEKL.

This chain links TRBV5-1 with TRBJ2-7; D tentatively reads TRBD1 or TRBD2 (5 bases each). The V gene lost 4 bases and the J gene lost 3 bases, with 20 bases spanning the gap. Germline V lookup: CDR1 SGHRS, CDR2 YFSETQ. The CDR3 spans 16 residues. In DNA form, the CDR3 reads TGCGCCAGCAGCCCGGGAAGCTTAACAGGTTACTACGAGCAGTACTTC. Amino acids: CASSPGSLTGYYEQYF.

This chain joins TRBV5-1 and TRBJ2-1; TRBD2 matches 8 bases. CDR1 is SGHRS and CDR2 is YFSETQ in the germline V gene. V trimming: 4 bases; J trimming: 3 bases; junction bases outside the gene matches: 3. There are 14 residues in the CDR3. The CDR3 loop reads CASSASGGYNEQFF. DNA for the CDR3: TGCGCCAGCAGCGCCAGCGGGGGCTACAATGAGCAGTTCTTC. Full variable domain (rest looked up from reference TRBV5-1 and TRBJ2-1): KAGVTQTPRYLIKTRGQQVTLSCSPISGHRSVSWYQQTPGQGLQFLFEYFSETQRNKGNFPGRFSGRQFSNSRSEMNVSTLELGDSALYLCASSASGGYNEQFFGPGTRLTVL.

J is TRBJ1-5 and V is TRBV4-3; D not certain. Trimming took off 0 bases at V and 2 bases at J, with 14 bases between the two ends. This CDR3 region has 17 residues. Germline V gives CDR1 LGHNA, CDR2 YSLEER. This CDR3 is CASSQDFSAAGNQPQHF. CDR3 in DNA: TGCGCCAGCAGCCAAGATTTCTCCGCTGCGGGCAATCAGCCCCAGCATTTT.

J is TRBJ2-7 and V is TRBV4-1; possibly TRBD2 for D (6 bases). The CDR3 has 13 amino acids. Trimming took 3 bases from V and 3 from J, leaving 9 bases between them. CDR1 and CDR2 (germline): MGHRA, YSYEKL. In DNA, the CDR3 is TGCGCCAGCAGCCAGCCCGGGGGCTACGAGCAGTACTTC. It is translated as CASSQPGGYEQYF.

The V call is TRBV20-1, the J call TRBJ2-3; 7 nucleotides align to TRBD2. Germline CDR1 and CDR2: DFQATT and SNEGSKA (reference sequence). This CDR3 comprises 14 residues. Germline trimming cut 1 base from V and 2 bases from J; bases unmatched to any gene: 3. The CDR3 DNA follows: TGCAGTGCTAGAGGCACTAGCGCCACAGATACGCAGTATTTT. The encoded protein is CSARGTSATDTQYF.

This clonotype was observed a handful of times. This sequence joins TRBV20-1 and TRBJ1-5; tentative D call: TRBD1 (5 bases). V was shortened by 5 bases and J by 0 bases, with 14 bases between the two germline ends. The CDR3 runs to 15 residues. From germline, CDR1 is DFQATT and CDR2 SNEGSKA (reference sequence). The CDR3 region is CSAPTDIGSNQPQHF. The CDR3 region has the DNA TGCAGTGCTCCGACAGATATCGGTAGCAATCAGCCCCAGCATTTT.

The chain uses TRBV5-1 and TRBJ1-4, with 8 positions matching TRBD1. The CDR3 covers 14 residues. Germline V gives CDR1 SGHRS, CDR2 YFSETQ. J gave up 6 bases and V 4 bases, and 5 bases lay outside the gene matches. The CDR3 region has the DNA TGCGCCAGCAGCAAACAGGGGGGGGATGAAAAACTGTTTTTT. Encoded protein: CASSKQGGDEKLFF.

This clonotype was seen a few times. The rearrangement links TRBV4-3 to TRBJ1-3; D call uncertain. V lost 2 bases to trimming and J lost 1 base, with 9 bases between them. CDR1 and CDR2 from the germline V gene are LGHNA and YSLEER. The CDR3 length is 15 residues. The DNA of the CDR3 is TGCGCCAGCAGCCAAAAGACGGGGTCTGGAAACACCATATATTTT. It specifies CASSQKTGSGNTIYF.

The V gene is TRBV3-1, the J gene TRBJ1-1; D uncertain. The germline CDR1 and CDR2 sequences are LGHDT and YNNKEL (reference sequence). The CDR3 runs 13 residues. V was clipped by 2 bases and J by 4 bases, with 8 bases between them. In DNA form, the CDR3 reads TGTGCCAGCAGCCAACGGCCGGGCACTGAAGCTTTCTTT. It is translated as CASSQRPGTEAFF.

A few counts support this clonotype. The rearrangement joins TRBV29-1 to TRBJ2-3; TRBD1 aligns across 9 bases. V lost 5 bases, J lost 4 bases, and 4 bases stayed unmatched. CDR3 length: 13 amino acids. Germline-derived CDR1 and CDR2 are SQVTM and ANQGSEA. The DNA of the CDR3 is TGCAGCGTTTACGGACAGGGGTCAGATACGCAGTATTTT. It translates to CSVYGQGSDTQYF.

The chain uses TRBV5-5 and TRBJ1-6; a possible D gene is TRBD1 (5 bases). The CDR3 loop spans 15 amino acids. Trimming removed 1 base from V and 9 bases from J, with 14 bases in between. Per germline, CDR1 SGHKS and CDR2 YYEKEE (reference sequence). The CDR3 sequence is CASSLTGGVGSPLHF. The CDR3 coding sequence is TGTGCCAGCAGCTTGACGGGGGGTGTTGGTTCACCCCTCCACTTT.

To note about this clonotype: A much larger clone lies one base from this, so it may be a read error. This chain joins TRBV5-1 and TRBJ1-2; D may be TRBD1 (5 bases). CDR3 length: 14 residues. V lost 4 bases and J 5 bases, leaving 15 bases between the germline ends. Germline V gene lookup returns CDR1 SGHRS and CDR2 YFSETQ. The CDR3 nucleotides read TGCGCCAGCAGCCCAGCACAGGCCCTTTATGGCTACACCTTC. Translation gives CASSPAQALYGYTF.

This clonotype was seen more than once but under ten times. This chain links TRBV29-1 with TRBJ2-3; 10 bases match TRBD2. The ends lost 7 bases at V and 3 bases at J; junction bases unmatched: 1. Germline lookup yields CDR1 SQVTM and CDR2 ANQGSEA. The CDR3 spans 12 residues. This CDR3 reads CSGLAGTDTQYF. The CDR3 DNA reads TGCAGCGGACTAGCGGGTACAGATACGCAGTATTTT.

The CDR3 DNA follows: TGTGCCAGCAGACGAGGGACTAGCGGGGGTTACAATGAGCAGTTCTTC. Residues: CASRRGTSGGYNEQFF. The chain combines TRBV14 with TRBJ2-1, with 14 nucleotides matching TRBD2. In germline, CDR1 is SGHDN, CDR2 FVKESK. V was pared by 6 bases and J by 4 bases, with 5 bases of the junction left unmatched. The CDR3 is made up of 16 amino acids.

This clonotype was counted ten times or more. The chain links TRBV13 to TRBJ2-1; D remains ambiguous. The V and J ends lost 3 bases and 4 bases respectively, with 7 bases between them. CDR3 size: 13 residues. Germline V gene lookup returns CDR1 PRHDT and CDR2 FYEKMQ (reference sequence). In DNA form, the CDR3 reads TGTGCCAGCAGCTTGCCGGCATACAATGAGCAGTTCTTC. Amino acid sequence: CASSLPAYNEQFF.